Shown below are 15 T cell receptor beta chains from a single sample sequenced in a study of shared clonotypes between healthy human individuals. CD45RO-negative cells were positively selected for CCR7, leaving out terminally differentiated effector memory CD45RA+ cells. Only in-frame clones appear in the TCRdb table, and some are missing; sequencing was by immunoSEQ multiplex PCR. The sample consists of around 2.1 million clones, about 93% of them appearing once. The sample taken for sequencing was naive CD8+ T cells from PBMCs. Receptor source: a man between 18 and 29 years old in good health. Some clones in this sample may be carry-over from other donors' samples.

This clone occurred once. The rearrangement joins TRBV7-9 to TRBJ2-3, with 11 nucleotides matching TRBD2. Germline V gene data show CDR1 as SEHNR and CDR2 as FQNEAQ (reference sequence). The length of the CDR3 is 16 residues. J gave up 5 bases and V 4 bases, and 8 bases lay outside the gene matches. The CDR3 protein is CASSSLAGGRGDTQYF. For the CDR3, the DNA is TGTGCCAGCAGCTCCCTAGCGGGAGGACGGGGAGATACGCAGTATTTT.

The J gene is TRBJ2-5, the V gene TRBV25-1; D not resolved. The CDR3 extends over 13 amino acids. V lost 2 bases and J lost 5, with 9 bases in between. The germline V gene encodes CDR1 MGHDK and CDR2 SYGVNS. CDR3 protein: CASSERLAETQYF. DNA for the CDR3: TGTGCCAGCAGTGAACGACTTGCGGAGACCCAGTACTTC.

Notes on this clone: The sample has other DNA sequences that encode this CDR3 too. J is TRBJ2-7 and V is TRBV28, with D uncertain. The V gene's germline CDR1 is MDHEN and CDR2 SYDVKM. With 4 bases removed from V and 3 bases from J, the gap between germline ends came to 7 bases. The CDR3 consists of 12 residues. The CDR3 is CASSSSSYEQYF. In DNA, the CDR3 is TGTGCCAGCAGTTCGTCCAGCTACGAGCAGTACTTC.

J is TRBJ1-1 and V is TRBV28; no definite D call. With 3 bases removed from V and 3 bases from J, the gap between germline ends came to 5 bases. This CDR3 is built from 12 residues. From germline, CDR1 is MDHEN and CDR2 SYDVKM. The CDR3 DNA reads as TGTGCCAGCAGTTTGTTCTACACTGAAGCTTTCTTT. It codes for CASSLFYTEAFF.

This rearrangement joins TRBV6-4 to TRBJ1-2; D ambiguous. Germline V gene lookup returns CDR1 MRHNA and CDR2 SNTAGT. V was pared by 0 bases and J by 7 bases, with 18 bases between. This CDR3 comprises 16 residues. The CDR3 loop reads CASSDSAYRVSGGYTF. DNA of the CDR3: TGTGCCAGCAGTGACTCCGCTTATAGGGTTTCGGGTGGCTACACCTTC.

The chain is built from TRBV27 and TRBJ2-2, with 10 bases lining up with TRBD2. Germline V gives CDR1 MNHEY, CDR2 SMNVEV (reference sequence). The V and J ends lost 7 bases and 3 bases, in that order; junction bases with no gene match: 8. The CDR3 sequence is 16 residues long. CDR3 nucleotides: TGTGCCAGCACAAAATGGACTAGCGGTTACACCGGGGAGCTGTTTTTT. This gives the protein CASTKWTSGYTGELFF.

The chain recombines TRBV7-2 with TRBJ2-1; TRBD2 agrees at 7 bases. Trimming cost V 5 bases and J 7 bases; bases outside gene matches: 8. The CDR3 has 14 amino acids. Germline lookup yields CDR1 SGHTA and CDR2 FQGNSA. CDR3 sequence (DNA): TGTGCCAGCAGCGGACCTCTCGGGGGGAATGAGCAGTTCTTC. It codes for CASSGPLGGNEQFF.

The V gene is TRBV10-1, the J gene TRBJ2-2; a weak D match, TRBD2 (6 bases). Trimming cost V 5 bases and J 1 base, with 11 bases left between them. The germline V gene encodes CDR1 WNHNN and CDR2 SYGVQD (reference sequence). The CDR3 sequence is 15 residues long. The CDR3 sequence is CASSPTGENTGELFF. For the CDR3, the DNA is TGCGCCAGCAGTCCCACGGGGGAGAACACCGGGGAGCTGTTTTTT.

V usage is TRBV7-6 and J usage is TRBJ2-7; D is uncertain. V was pared by 5 bases and J by 6 bases, with 20 bases between. Germline lookup yields CDR1 SGHVS and CDR2 FNYEAQ. This CDR3 is built from 15 residues. The CDR3 sequence is CASSQRRHGIAEQYF. The CDR3 region has the DNA TGTGCCAGCAGCCAAAGGCGTCACGGAATTGCCGAGCAGTACTTC.

This clone has a handful of counts. V usage is TRBV29-1 and J usage is TRBJ1-1; D is ambiguous. The CDR3 consists of 12 residues. The germline CDR1 and CDR2 sequences are SQVTM and ANQGSEA. Trimming took 4 bases from V and 2 from J, leaving 8 bases between them. The CDR3, as DNA: TGCAGCGTTGGAGGCCGTAACACTGAAGCTTTCTTT. This codes for CSVGGRNTEAFF.

The rearrangement joins TRBV6-4 to TRBJ2-1; D possibly uses TRBD1 or TRBD2 (7 bases each). The germline V gene has CDR1 MRHNA and CDR2 SNTAGT. The V end was cut by 5 bases, the J end by 1 base, with 12 bases between. This CDR3 comprises 15 residues. The CDR3 spells CASSNQGGSYNEQFF. DNA of the CDR3: TGTGCCAGCAGTAACCAGGGGGGGTCCTACAATGAGCAGTTCTTC.

The V call is TRBV11-2, the J call TRBJ2-1, with D possibly being TRBD1 or TRBD2 (5 bases each). The V end was cut by 1 base, the J end by 12 bases, with 13 bases between. The germline V gene has CDR1 SGHAT and CDR2 FQNNGV. The CDR3 totals 13 residues. The CDR3 bases are TGTGCCAGCAGCTTAGGGGACGGTTCACCGCAGTTCTTC. This codes for CASSLGDGSPQFF.

A word on this clone: Other DNA sequences within the sample encode an identical CDR3. This chain joins TRBV7-6 and TRBJ2-7; D is perhaps TRBD1 or TRBD2 (6 bases each). This CDR3 has 13 amino acids. The germline gives CDR1 SGHVS, CDR2 FNYEAQ. V lost 1 base and J 7 bases, leaving 11 bases between the germline ends. CDR3 sequence reads: CASSLGGGNEQYF. CDR3 nucleotide sequence: TGTGCCAGCAGCTTAGGAGGGGGGAATGAGCAGTACTTC.

V usage is TRBV7-9 and J usage is TRBJ1-1; tentative D call: TRBD1 (5 bases). Germline loops: CDR1 SEHNR, CDR2 FQNEAQ (reference sequence). CDR3 length: 16 residues. Trimming left V 5 bases short and J 1 base short, with 17 bases between. CDR3 protein: CASSPPPGGGNTEAFF. DNA of the CDR3: TGTGCCAGCAGCCCCCCACCGGGTGGGGGGAACACTGAAGCTTTCTTT. Together with reference TRBV7-9 and TRBJ1-1, the CDR3 gives the full variable domain: DTGVSQNPRHKITKRGQNVTFRCDPISEHNRLYWYRQTLGQGPEFLTYFQNEAQLEKSRLLSDRFSAERPKGSFSTLEIQRTEQGDSAMYLCASSPPPGGGNTEAFFGQGTRLTVV.

V gene TRBV10-3 combines with J gene TRBJ2-7; D is undetermined. CDR3 length: 16 residues. From germline, CDR1 is ENHRY and CDR2 SYGVKD. Trimming removed 1 base at V and 1 base at J, with 14 bases between. CDR3 sequence reads: CAISELRLVASYEQYF. The CDR3 coding sequence is TGTGCCATCAGTGAGTTAAGACTGGTTGCGTCCTACGAGCAGTACTTC.